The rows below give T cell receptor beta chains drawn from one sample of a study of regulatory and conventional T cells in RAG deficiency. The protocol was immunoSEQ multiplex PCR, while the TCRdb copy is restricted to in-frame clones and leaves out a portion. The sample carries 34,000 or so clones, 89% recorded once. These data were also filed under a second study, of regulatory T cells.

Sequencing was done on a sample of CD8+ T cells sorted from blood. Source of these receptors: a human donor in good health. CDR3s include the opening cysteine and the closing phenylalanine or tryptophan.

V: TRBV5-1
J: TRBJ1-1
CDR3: CASSPLSPTEAFF

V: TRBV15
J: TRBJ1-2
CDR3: CATSRGGQGPYGYTF

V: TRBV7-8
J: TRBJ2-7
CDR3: CASSLTGSGHYEQYF

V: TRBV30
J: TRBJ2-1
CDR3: CAWSVATPRFF

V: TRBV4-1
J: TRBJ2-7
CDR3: CASSQPRGPRPYEQYF

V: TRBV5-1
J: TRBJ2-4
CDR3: CASSLAGGTNIQYF

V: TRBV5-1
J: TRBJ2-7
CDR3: CASSLALRTEAYEQYF

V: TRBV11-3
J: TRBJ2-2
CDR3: CASSLGTGRAGELFF

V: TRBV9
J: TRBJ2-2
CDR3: CASSALMAGATGELFF

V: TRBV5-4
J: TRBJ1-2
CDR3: CASSPPEPAGYTF

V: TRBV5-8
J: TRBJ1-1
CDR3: CASSPYRDRGRRGNTEAFF

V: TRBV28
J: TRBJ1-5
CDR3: CASSPPQGRHQPQHF

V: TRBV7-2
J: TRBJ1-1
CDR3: CASSRLVGTEAFF

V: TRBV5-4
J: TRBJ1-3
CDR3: CASSPGQEISGNTIYF

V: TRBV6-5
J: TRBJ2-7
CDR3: CASSLGRDPSYEQYF

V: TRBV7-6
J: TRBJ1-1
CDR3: CASSTGQGEAFF

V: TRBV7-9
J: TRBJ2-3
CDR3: CASSSLDRGKDTQYF